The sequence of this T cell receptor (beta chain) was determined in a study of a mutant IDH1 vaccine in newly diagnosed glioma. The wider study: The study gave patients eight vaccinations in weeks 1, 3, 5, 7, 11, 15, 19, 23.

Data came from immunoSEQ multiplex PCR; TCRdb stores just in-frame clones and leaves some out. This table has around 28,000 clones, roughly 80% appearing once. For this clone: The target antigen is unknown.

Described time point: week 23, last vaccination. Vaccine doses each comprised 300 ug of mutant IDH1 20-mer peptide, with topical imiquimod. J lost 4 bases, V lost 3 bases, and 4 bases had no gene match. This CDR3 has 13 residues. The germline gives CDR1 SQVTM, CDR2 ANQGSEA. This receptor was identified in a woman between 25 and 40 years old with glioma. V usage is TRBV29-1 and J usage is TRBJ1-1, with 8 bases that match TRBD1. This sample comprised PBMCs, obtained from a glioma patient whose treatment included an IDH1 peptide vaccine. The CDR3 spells CSVDRGLGTEAFF. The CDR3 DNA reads TGCAGCGTTGACAGGGGGCTGGGCACTGAAGCTTTCTTT.